A single sample gave rise to the 25 T cell receptor beta chains below, sequenced in a study of T-cell reconstitution after alpha-beta-depleted transplantation in children. It was with unique molecular identifiers that the TCRbeta library was prepared. TCRdb re-called the PCR reads with MiXCR, one entry per CDR3 protein. The sample records about 32,000 distinct CDR3 sequences, 5.5% to 7% being singletons. These receptors have no identified antigens. Broader study findings: In patients about two months after transplant, alpha-beta T cells reportedly arose from several hundred expanded graft clones.

The input for sequencing was peripheral blood, taken 60 days after TCRalphabeta/CD19-depleted stem cell transplant. These receptors were obtained from a child less than two years old who had a stem cell transplant for acute myeloid leukemia, so the T cells may come from the graft donor.

This clonotype was recorded at least ten times. CDR3 region: CASSLAEGSPLHF. CDR3 nucleotide sequence: TGCGCCAGCAGCTTGGCCGAGGGTTCACCCCTCCACTTT. V usage is TRBV5-1 and J usage is TRBJ1-6; D gene unclear. The CDR3 spans 13 residues. The germline CDR1 and CDR2 sequences are SGHRS and YFSETQ. Trimming left V 0 bases short and J 9 bases short, with 7 bases between.

This clonotype occurred many times. The V gene is TRBV10-3, the J gene TRBJ2-7, with no clear D. With 6 bases removed from V and 5 bases from J, the gap between germline ends came to 14 bases. This CDR3 has 13 residues. CDR1 and CDR2 from the germline V gene are ENHRY and SYGVKD. The CDR3 DNA reads as TGTGCCATCAGCTACGAATTGTCCGACGAGCAGTACTTC. Translating gives CAISYELSDEQYF.

This clonotype was counted at least ten times. The chain joins TRBV25-1 to TRBJ2-3; 11 bases fit TRBD2. V lost 0 bases, J lost 8 bases, and 4 bases stayed unmatched. CDR3 size: 15 residues. CDR1 is MGHDK, CDR2 SYGVNS, per germline. The CDR3: CASSEYGSGRGTQYF. The CDR3 DNA is TGTGCCAGCAGTGAATATGGTAGCGGGAGGGGTACGCAGTATTTT.

This clonotype was seen many times. V and J are TRBV4-2 and TRBJ2-3; 8 bases are a match to TRBD2. This CDR3 region has 15 residues. The germline gives CDR1 LGHNA, CDR2 YNFKEQ. Trimming cost V 1 base and J 0 bases; bases outside gene matches: 0. CDR3 coding DNA: TGTGCCAGCAGCCAAGTAGCGGGAAGCACAGATACGCAGTATTTT. Translation: CASSQVAGSTDTQYF.

This clonotype was found many times. The V call is TRBV29-1, the J call TRBJ2-1; D might be TRBD2 (5 bases). The germline gives CDR1 SQVTM, CDR2 ANQGSEA. The CDR3 is 13 amino acids. This chain's CDR3 is CSVPRGKYNEQFF. CDR3 bases: TGCTCGGTCCCCCGGGGTAAATACAATGAGCAGTTCTTC.

This clonotype occurred many times. This sequence joins TRBV4-3 and TRBJ1-1, with 8 bases matching TRBD1. CDR1 and CDR2 from the germline V gene are LGHNA and YSLEER. The CDR3 totals 16 residues. J lost 3 bases, V lost 4 bases, and 10 bases had no gene match. Here the CDR3 DNA reads TGCGCCAGCAGCCCGAGTCCAGGGGGCGATTACACTGAAGCTTTCTTT. This codes for CASSPSPGGDYTEAFF.

This clonotype has at least ten counts. The chain recombines TRBV24-1 with TRBJ2-3, with a tentative D call TRBD2 (5 bases). The CDR3 has 16 amino acids. Trimming stripped 4 bases from V and 3 bases from J, with 16 bases between. Germline V gives CDR1 KGHDR, CDR2 SFDVKD. The CDR3 is CATSDPRRGKTDTQYF. The DNA of the CDR3 is TGTGCCACCAGTGACCCCCGACGGGGAAAAACAGATACGCAGTATTTT.

This chain joins TRBV25-1 and TRBJ2-4; 15 bases agree with TRBD2. The CDR3 sequence is 18 residues long. The germline gives CDR1 MGHDK, CDR2 SYGVNS. V was clipped by 9 bases and J by 1 base; unmatched bases: 10. The CDR3 loop is CARGRGLAGGAAKNIQYF. The CDR3 DNA reads as TGTGCCAGGGGCCGAGGACTAGCGGGAGGGGCGGCCAAAAACATTCAGTACTTC.

This clonotype was seen repeatedly, ten times or more. The chain links TRBV20-1 to TRBJ1-1; tentative D call: TRBD1 (5 bases). From germline, CDR1 is DFQATT and CDR2 SNEGSKA (reference sequence). V lost 3 bases and J 10 bases, leaving 15 bases between the germline ends. CDR3 size: 12 residues. For the CDR3, the DNA is TGCAGTGCTAGCGACCCCGGGGCCCGAGCTTTCTTT. It translates to CSASDPGARAFF.

This clonotype showed up many times. The chain combines TRBV7-9 with TRBJ2-4; no definite D call. V was pared by 1 base and J by 3 bases, with 10 bases between. CDR3 length equals 15 residues. CDR1 and CDR2 from the germline V gene are SEHNR and FQNEAQ (reference sequence). The chain's CDR3 is CASSLERGVKNIQYF. CDR3 nucleotides: TGTGCCAGCAGCTTAGAACGCGGTGTCAAAAACATTCAGTACTTC.

This clonotype was seen ten or more times. The V call is TRBV20-1, the J call TRBJ2-7; 8 bases map to TRBD2. V lost 5 bases and J lost 0; bases outside the gene matches: 9. Germline V CDR1 and CDR2: DFQATT, SNEGSKA (reference sequence). This CDR3 has 15 residues. The CDR3 spells CSAAWAGGPSYEQYF. CDR3 DNA: TGCAGTGCTGCCTGGGCGGGGGGCCCCTCCTACGAGCAGTACTTC.

This clonotype was recorded many times. The J gene is TRBJ1-5, the V gene TRBV6-1; 7 bases fit TRBD1. V dropped 3 bases and J dropped 10; count of bases not matched to a gene: 15. Germline V gene data show CDR1 as MNHNS and CDR2 as SASEGT. This CDR3 region has 16 residues. The CDR3 DNA is TGTGCCAGCAGTGAGGGGGACAGTCTCCTACTCGGCCCCCAGCATTTT. This encodes CASSEGDSLLLGPQHF.

This clonotype has a count of ten or more. The rearrangement joins TRBV7-9 to TRBJ2-3, with TRBD2 identical over 9 bases. Germline V gives CDR1 SEHNR, CDR2 FQNEAQ (reference sequence). This CDR3 region has 15 residues. V dropped 5 bases and J dropped 4; count of bases not matched to a gene: 7. The DNA of the CDR3 is TGTGCCAGCAGCGCCGCAGCGGGGGGCGCAGATACGCAGTATTTT. Protein: CASSAAAGGADTQYF.

At least ten counts were recorded for this clonotype. The chain carries TRBV7-9 and TRBJ1-1; D not certain. V gave up 5 bases and J gave up 8 bases, with 9 bases separating them. Germline V gene lookup returns CDR1 SEHNR and CDR2 FQNEAQ (reference sequence). The CDR3 has 11 amino acids. CDR3 nucleotides: TGTGCCAGCAGCGTGGACCCCGAAGCTTTCTTT. Residues: CASSVDPEAFF.

This clonotype has only a few counts. The chain combines TRBV7-2 with TRBJ2-1; D assignment may be TRBD1 or TRBD2 (5 bases each). The V gene lost 3 bases and the J gene lost 3 bases, with 12 bases spanning the gap. The CDR3 runs to 15 residues. Germline CDR1 SGHTA, CDR2 FQGNSA. This CDR3 reads CASSLTADVYNEQFF. The CDR3 DNA follows: TGTGCCAGCAGCTTGACAGCGGATGTCTACAATGAGCAGTTCTTC. The whole variable domain, remainder taken from reference TRBV7-2 and TRBJ2-1, is GAGVSQSPSNKVTEKGKDVELRCDPISGHTALYWYRQSLGQGLEFLIYFQGNSAPDKSGLPSDRFSAERTGGSVSTLTIQRTQQEDSAVYLCASSLTADVYNEQFFGPGTRLTVL.

This clonotype was counted at least ten times. The chain uses TRBV5-4 and TRBJ2-1, with 8 bases matching TRBD1. CDR1 SGHNT and CDR2 YYREEE come from the germline V gene (reference sequence). With V trimmed by 3 bases and J by 9 bases, 5 bases remained unmatched. CDR3 size: 13 residues. CDR3 DNA: TGTGCCAGCAGCTGGACAGGGTTCGGTGAGCAGTTCTTC. This translates into CASSWTGFGEQFF.

This clonotype was counted many times. The chain combines TRBV20-1 with TRBJ2-7; D is ambiguous. Trimming took off 2 bases at V and 0 bases at J, with 17 bases between the two ends. CDR1 is DFQATT, CDR2 SNEGSKA, per germline (reference sequence). The CDR3 sequence is 16 residues long. Here the CDR3 reads CSARSEATYGSYEQYF. CDR3 in DNA: TGCAGTGCTAGATCTGAGGCAACTTACGGCTCCTACGAGCAGTACTTC.

This clonotype was observed at least ten times. J is TRBJ2-3 and V is TRBV6-5; perhaps TRBD2 as D (6 bases). V lost 0 bases and J lost 9, with 13 bases in between. The germline V gene has CDR1 MNHEY and CDR2 SVGAGI. The CDR3 is made up of 14 amino acids. CDR3 sequence reads: CASSYSGQAGTQYF. The CDR3 nucleotides are TGTGCCAGCAGTTACTCCGGGCAGGCGGGGACGCAGTATTTT.

This clonotype was detected many times. The chain links TRBV20-1 to TRBJ2-5; TRBD1 agrees at 7 bases. CDR3 size: 13 residues. Germline-derived CDR1 and CDR2 are DFQATT and SNEGSKA (reference sequence). V was clipped by 4 bases and J by 5 bases; unmatched bases: 7. CDR3 loop: CSATSQGKETQYF. The CDR3 DNA follows: TGCAGTGCTACCTCACAGGGGAAGGAGACCCAGTACTTC.

There are many counts of this clonotype. V is TRBV7-9 and J is TRBJ2-7; no firm D call. CDR3 size: 12 residues. The germline gives CDR1 SEHNR, CDR2 FQNEAQ (reference sequence). Deletions cut 5 bases from V and 6 bases from J, with 11 bases between. The CDR3 DNA follows: TGTGCCAGCAGCCCTGGATTAAGCGAGCAGTACTTC. This encodes CASSPGLSEQYF.

This clonotype came up a few times. The CDR3 DNA is TGTGCCAGCAGTGGAGACAGGTCCTACGAGCAGTACTTC. Its translation: CASSGDRSYEQYF. This sequence joins TRBV25-1 and TRBJ2-7; a possible D gene is TRBD1 (6 bases). The germline V and J ends were trimmed by 4 bases and 1 base, with 8 bases remaining between them. CDR3 length: 13 amino acids. Germline CDR1 is MGHDK and CDR2 is SYGVNS.

This clonotype was seen ten or more times. The gene calls are TRBV5-1 and TRBJ2-7; TRBD1 agrees at 8 bases. V trimming: 4 bases; J trimming: 2 bases; junction bases outside the gene matches: 5. The CDR3 runs 14 residues. The germline V gene has CDR1 SGHRS and CDR2 YFSETQ. CDR3 protein: CASSLDRAAYEQYF. DNA of the CDR3: TGCGCCAGCAGCCTGGACAGGGCCGCCTACGAGCAGTACTTC. Complete variable domain (other parts from reference TRBV5-1 and TRBJ2-7): KAGVTQTPRYLIKTRGQQVTLSCSPISGHRSVSWYQQTPGQGLQFLFEYFSETQRNKGNFPGRFSGRQFSNSRSEMNVSTLELGDSALYLCASSLDRAAYEQYFGPGTRLTVT.

By sample fraction, this clonotype is medium-sized. This chain connects TRBV7-8 to TRBJ2-3, with TRBD2 identical over 10 bases. Germline V gene data show CDR1 as SGHVS and CDR2 as FQNEAQ. The CDR3 covers 17 residues. The V gene end was trimmed by 1 base and the J gene end by 2 bases; junction bases not matched to a gene: 6. As DNA, the CDR3 is TGTGCCAGCAGCTTAGTCGGACTAGCGGTTCTCACAGATACGCAGTATTTT. It yields the protein CASSLVGLAVLTDTQYF.

This clonotype showed up many times. The J gene is TRBJ2-7, the V gene TRBV28; weak D call: TRBD1 (6 bases). Germline lookup yields CDR1 MDHEN and CDR2 SYDVKM. Deletions cut 6 bases from V and 6 bases from J, with 21 bases between. The CDR3 contains 15 residues. Here the CDR3 reads CASSHKKGERSEQYF. The CDR3, as DNA: TGTGCCAGCAGCCATAAGAAGGGGGAACGGAGCGAGCAGTACTTC.

The sample holds many counts of this clonotype. The V call is TRBV12-3 or TRBV12-4, the J call TRBJ2-7; 7 bases match TRBD2. V was clipped by 7 bases and J by 6 bases; unmatched bases: 12. The CDR3 consists of 14 residues. DNA of the CDR3: TGTGCCAGCACCCGAGGGCGGGAGCCCTCCGAGCAGTACTTC. It translates to CASTRGREPSEQYF.